This record concerns one TCR beta chain sequence. These data belong to a study of T-cell memory formation after mild COVID-19. MiXCR was run by TCRdb on the 5' RACE reads, yielding one entry per CDR3 protein. The table has under 700,000 distinct CDR3 sequences, 20% seen once. The V end lost 1 base, the J end lost 7 bases, and 11 bases lay between the germline ends. This CDR3 is 13 amino acids long. The V gene's germline CDR1 is KGHSH and CDR2 LQKENI. This chain links TRBV18 with TRBJ2-7; D remains ambiguous. The TCR was taken from an adult woman who had mild COVID-19 (a few samples of this study predate the infection). Cell type and time point are not known. What was sequenced was PBMCs or a T cell subset sorted from them (not recorded which). In DNA, the CDR3 is TGTGCCAGCTCACCACTCGTTGGCGGAGAGCAGTACTTC. Protein product: CASSPLVGGEQYF. Variable domain in full (rest from reference TRBV18 and TRBJ2-7): NAGVMQNPRHLVRRRGQEARLRCSPMKGHSHVYWYRQLPEEGLKFMVYLQKENIIDESGMPKERFSAEFPKEGPSILRIQQVVRGDSAAYFCASSPLVGGEQYFGPGTRLTVT.